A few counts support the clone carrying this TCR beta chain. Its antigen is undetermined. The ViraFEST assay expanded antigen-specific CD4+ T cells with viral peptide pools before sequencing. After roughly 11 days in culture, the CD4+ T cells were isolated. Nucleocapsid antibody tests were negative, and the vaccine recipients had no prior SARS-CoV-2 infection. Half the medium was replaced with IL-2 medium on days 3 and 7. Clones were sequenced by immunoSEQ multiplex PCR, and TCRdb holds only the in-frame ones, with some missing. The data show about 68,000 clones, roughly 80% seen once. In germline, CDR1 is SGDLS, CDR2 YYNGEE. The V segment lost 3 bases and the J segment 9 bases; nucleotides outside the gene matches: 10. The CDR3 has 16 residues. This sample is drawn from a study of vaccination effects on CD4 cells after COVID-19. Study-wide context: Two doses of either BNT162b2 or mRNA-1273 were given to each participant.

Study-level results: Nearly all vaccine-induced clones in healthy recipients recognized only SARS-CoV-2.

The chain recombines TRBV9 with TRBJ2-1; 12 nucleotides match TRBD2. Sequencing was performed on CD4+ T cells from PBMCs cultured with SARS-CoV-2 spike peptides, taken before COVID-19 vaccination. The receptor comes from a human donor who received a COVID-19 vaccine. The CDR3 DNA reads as TGTGCCAGCAGCGACAGTAGGACTAGCGGGGTTATTGAGCAGTTCTTC. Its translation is CASSDSRTSGVIEQFF.